There are a few counts of the clone carrying this T cell receptor (beta chain). The antigen is undetermined. TCRdb ran MiXCR on the RT-PCR reads and lists one entry per CDR3 protein. The data hold fewer than 700,000 distinct CDR3 sequences, with around 13% observed a single time. The data belong to a study of response to subunit inactivated influenza vaccine. Study observations and caveats: Few new T cells, the authors suggested, are recruited by each seasonal influenza vaccination.

The CDR3 covers 16 residues. Trimming took off 0 bases at V and 3 bases at J, with 13 bases between the two ends. The germline CDR1 and CDR2 sequences are MNHEY and SVGAGI. The sequence was obtained from a man in his fifties or sixties who received an inactivated influenza vaccine. This chain connects TRBV6-5 to TRBJ2-3, with D possibly being TRBD2 (6 bases). The sequencing used PBMCs from blood, collected about 6 weeks after vaccination. CDR3: CASSYSSGDETDTQYF. In DNA, the CDR3 is TGTGCCAGCAGTTACTCTTCGGGGGACGAAACAGATACGCAGTATTTT.